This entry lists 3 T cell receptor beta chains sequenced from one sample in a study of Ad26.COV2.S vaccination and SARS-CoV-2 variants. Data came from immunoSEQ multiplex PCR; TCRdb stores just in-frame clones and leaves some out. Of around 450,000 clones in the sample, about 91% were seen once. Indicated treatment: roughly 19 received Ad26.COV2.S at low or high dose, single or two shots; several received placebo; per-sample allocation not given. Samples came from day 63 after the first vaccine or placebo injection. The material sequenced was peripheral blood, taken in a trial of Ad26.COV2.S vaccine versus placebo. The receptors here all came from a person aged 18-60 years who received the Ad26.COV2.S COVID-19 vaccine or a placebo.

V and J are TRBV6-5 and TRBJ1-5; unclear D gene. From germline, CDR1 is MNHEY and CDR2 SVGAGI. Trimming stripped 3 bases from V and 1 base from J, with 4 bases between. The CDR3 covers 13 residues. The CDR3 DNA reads TGTGCCAGCAGTTATTCGAGCAATCAGCCCCAGCATTTT. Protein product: CASSYSSNQPQHF.

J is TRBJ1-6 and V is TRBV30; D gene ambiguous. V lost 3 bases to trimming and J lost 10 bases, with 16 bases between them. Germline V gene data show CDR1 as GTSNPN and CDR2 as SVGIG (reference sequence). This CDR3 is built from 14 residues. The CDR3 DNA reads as TGTGCCTGGAGCAGTGGGTTTATAGGATCACCCCTCCACTTT. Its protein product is CAWSSGFIGSPLHF.

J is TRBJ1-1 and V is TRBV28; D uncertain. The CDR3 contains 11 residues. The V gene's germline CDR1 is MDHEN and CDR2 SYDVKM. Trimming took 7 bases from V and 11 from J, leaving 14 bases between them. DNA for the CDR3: TGTGCCAGCAACTCTCCGGGTGGGGCTTTCTTT. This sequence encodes CASNSPGGAFF.